The source of this T cell receptor beta chain is a study of blood T cell repertoires in COVID-19. Study context: Sites across the United States, Italy and Spain contributed samples from acute and convalescent COVID-19.

This clone occurred a few times. After removal of 4 bases from V and 5 bases from J, the junction contained 9 bases not matched to a gene. CDR1 and CDR2 (germline): LNHDA, SQIVND (reference sequence). The CDR3 has 16 residues. Source study methods: It was from reference gene primer amplification that nucleated cell counts were estimated. Libraries were prepared by immunoSEQ multiplex PCR; TCRdb keeps only in-frame clonotypes and omits some of them. That table is the source of V, J and clone size, and D and trimming were worked out from the DNA. The data hold around 250,000 clones, with roughly four fifths observed a single time. Exposed study participants had met a COVID-19 case within 2 weeks before entry.

Specimen: PBMCs or T cells enriched from blood (not recorded which). This TCR came from a man in his forties who had been exposed to COVID-19. The rearrangement uses TRBV19 and TRBJ2-2; 8 bases map to TRBD2. CDR3 in amino acids: CASSREREPLTGELFF. The CDR3 nucleotides read TGTGCCAGTAGTAGAGAGCGGGAGCCCTTAACCGGGGAGCTGTTTTTT. Full variable domain (missing parts from reference TRBV19 and TRBJ2-2): DGGITQSPKYLFRKEGQNVTLSCEQNLNHDAMYWYRQDPGQGLRLIYYSQIVNDFQKGDIAEGYSVSREKKESFPLTVTSAQKNPTAFYLCASSREREPLTGELFFGEGSRLTVL.